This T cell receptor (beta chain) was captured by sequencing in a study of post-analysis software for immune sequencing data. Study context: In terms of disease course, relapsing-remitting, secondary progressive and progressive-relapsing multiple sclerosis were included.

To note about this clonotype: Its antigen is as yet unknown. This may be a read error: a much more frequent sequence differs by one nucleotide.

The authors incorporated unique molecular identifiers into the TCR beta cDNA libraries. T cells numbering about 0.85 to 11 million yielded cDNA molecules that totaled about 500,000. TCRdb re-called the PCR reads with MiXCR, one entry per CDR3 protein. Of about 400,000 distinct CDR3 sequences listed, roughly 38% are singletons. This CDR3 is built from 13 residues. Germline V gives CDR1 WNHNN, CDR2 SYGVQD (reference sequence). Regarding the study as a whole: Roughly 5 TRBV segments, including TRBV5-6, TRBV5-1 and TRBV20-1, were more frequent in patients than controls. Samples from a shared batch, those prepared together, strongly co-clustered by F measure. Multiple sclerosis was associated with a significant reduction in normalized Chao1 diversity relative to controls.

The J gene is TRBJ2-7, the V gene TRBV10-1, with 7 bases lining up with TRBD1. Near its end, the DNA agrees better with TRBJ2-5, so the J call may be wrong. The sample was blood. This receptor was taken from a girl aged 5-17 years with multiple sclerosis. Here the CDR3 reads CASKRDSRETQYF. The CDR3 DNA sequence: TGCGCCAGCAAACGGGACAGCCGAGAGACCCAGTACTTC.